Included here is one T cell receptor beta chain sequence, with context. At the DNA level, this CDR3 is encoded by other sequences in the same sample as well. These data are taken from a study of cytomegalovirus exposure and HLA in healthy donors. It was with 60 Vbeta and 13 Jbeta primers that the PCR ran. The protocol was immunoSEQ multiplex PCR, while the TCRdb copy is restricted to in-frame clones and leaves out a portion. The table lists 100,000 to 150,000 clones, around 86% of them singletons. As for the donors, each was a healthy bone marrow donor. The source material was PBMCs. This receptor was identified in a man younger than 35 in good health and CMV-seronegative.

Here the CDR3 DNA reads TGTGCCTGGAGTCGAGCTAACTATGGCTACACCTTC. This translates into CAWSRANYGYTF. The chain uses TRBV30 and TRBJ1-2; the D is unclear. Deletions cut 2 bases from V and 0 bases from J, with 4 bases between. Germline V gene sequence: CDR1 GTSNPN, CDR2 SVGIG (reference sequence). The CDR3 extends over 12 amino acids.